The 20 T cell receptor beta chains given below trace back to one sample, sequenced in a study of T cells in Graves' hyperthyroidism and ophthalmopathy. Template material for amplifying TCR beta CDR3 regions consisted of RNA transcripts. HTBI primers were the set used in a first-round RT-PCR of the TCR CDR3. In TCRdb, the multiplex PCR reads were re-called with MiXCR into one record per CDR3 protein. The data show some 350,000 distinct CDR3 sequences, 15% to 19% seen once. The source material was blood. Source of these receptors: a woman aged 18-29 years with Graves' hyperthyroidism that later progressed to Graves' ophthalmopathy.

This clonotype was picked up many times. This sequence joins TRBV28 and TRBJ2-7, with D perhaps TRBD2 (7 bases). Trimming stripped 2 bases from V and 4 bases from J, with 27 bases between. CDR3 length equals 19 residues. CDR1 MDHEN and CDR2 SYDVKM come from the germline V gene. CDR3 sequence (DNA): TGTGCCAGCAGTTTAGGCCCGAAGGGGGGGCCCGGAGGAGGGTACGAGCAGTACTTC. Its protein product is CASSLGPKGGPGGGYEQYF.

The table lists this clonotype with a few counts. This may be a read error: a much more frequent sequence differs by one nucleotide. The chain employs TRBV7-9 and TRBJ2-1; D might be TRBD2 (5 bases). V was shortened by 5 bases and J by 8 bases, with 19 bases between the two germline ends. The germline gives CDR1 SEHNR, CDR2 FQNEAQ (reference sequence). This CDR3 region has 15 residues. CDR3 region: CASSPTTGFVDEQFF. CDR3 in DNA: TGTGCCAGCAGCCCTACAACGGGATTTGTGGATGAGCAGTTCTTC.

CDR3 in amino acids: CASSPSGAKETQYF. The DNA of the CDR3 is TGTGCCAGCTCACCCTCCGGTGCGAAAGAGACCCAGTACTTC. This sequence joins TRBV18 and TRBJ2-5; D gene unclear. V was shortened by 3 bases and J by 3 bases, with 11 bases between the two germline ends. Germline V gene lookup returns CDR1 KGHSH and CDR2 LQKENI. CDR3 size: 14 residues.

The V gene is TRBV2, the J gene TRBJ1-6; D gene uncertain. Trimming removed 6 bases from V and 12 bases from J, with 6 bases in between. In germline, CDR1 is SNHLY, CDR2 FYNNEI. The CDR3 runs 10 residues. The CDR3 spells CASSQIPLHF. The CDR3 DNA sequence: TGTGCCAGCAGCCAGATACCCCTCCACTTT. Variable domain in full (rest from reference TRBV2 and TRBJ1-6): EPEVTQTPSHQVTQMGQEVILRCVPISNHLYFYWYRQILGQKVEFLVSFYNNEISEKSEIFDDQFSVERPDGSNFTLKIRSTKLEDSAMYFCASSQIPLHFGNGTRLTVT.

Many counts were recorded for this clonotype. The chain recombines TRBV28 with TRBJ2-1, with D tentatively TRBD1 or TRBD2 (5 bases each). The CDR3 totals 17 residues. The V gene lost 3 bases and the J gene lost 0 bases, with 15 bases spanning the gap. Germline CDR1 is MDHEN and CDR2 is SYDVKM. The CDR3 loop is CASSLALRDRSYNEQFF. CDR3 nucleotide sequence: TGTGCCAGCAGTTTGGCCTTAAGGGACCGCTCCTACAATGAGCAGTTCTTC.

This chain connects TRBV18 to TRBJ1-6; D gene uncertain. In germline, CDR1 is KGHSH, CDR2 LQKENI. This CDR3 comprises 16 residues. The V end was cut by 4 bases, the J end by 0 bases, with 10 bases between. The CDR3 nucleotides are TGTGCCAGCTCACTGTCTACGAGCTCCTATAATTCACCCCTCCACTTT. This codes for CASSLSTSSYNSPLHF.

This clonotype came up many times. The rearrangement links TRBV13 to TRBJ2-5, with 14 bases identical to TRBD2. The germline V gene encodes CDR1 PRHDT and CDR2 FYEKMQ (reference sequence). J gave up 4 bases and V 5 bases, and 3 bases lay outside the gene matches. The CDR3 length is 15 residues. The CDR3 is CASSPGLAGVETQYF. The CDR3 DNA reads TGTGCCAGCAGCCCGGGACTAGCGGGAGTAGAGACCCAGTACTTC.

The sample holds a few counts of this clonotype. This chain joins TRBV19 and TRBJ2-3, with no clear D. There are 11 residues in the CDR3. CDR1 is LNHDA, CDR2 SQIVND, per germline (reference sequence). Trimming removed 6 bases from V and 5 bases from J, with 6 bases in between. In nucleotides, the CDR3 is TGTGCCAGTAGGCGGTTAGATACGCAGTATTTT. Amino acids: CASRRLDTQYF.

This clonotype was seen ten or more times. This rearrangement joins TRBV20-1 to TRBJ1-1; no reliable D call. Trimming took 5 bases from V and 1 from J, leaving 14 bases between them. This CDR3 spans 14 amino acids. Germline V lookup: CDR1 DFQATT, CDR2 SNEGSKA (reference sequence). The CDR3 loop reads CSAPVGRGNTEAFF. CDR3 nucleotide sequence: TGCAGTGCTCCGGTAGGCCGCGGGAACACTGAAGCTTTCTTT.

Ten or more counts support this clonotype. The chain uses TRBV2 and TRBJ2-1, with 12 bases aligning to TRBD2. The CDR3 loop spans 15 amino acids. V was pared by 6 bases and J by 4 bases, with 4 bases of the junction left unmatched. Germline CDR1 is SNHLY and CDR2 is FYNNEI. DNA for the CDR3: TGTGCCAGCAGGCGACTAGCGGGAGCTTACAATGAGCAGTTCTTC. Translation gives CASRRLAGAYNEQFF.

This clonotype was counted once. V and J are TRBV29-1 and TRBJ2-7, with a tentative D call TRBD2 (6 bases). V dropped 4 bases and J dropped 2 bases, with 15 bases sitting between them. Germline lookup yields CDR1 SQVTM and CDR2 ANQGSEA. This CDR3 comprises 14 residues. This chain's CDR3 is CSVGAGRPPYEQYF. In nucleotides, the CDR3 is TGCAGCGTTGGTGCGGGACGGCCTCCCTACGAGCAGTACTTC.

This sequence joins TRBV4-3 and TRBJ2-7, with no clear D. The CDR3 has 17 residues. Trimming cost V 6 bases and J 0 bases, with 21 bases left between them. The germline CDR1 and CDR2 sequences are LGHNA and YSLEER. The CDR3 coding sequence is TGCGCCAGCAGTCCAAGCAACCAGGCGCTAAGCTCCTACGAGCAGTACTTC. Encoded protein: CASSPSNQALSSYEQYF.

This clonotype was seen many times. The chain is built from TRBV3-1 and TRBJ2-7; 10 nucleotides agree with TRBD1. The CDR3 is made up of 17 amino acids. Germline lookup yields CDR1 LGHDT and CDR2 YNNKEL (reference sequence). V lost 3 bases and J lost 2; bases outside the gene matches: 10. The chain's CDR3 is CASSHETLGQGPYEQYF. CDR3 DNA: TGTGCCAGCAGCCACGAAACGTTGGGACAGGGGCCCTACGAGCAGTACTTC.

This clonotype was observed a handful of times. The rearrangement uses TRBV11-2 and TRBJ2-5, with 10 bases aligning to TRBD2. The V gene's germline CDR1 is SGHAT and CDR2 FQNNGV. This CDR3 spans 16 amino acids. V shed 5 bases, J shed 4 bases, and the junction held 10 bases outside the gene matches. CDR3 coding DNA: TGTGCCAGCAGCAGCTCTGCTAGCGGGAGTGTAGAGACCCAGTACTTC. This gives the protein CASSSSASGSVETQYF.

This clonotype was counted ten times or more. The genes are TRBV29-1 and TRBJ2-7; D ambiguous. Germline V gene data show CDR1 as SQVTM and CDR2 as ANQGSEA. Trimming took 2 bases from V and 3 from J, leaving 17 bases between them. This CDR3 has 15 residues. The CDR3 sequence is CSVESGGRTNYEQYF. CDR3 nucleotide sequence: TGCAGCGTTGAATCCGGTGGCAGGACCAACTACGAGCAGTACTTC.

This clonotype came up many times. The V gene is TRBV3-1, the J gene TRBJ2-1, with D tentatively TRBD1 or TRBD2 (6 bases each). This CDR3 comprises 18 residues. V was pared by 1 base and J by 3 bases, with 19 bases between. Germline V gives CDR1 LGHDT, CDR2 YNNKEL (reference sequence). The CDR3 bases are TGTGCCAGCAGCCAAGCCGGGGGCGTCTTAGCATTCTACAATGAGCAGTTCTTC. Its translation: CASSQAGGVLAFYNEQFF.

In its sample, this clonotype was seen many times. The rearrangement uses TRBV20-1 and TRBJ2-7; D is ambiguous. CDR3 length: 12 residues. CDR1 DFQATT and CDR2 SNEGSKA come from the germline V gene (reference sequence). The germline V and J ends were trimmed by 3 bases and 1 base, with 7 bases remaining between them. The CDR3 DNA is TGCAGTGCTAGGGTAGGTTCCTACGAGCAGTACTTC. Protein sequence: CSARVGSYEQYF.

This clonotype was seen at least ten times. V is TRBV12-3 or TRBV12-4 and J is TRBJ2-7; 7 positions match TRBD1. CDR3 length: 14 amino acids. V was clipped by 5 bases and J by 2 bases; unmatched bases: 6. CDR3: CASSEQGQAYEQYF. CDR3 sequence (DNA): TGTGCCAGCAGTGAACAGGGGCAGGCCTACGAGCAGTACTTC.

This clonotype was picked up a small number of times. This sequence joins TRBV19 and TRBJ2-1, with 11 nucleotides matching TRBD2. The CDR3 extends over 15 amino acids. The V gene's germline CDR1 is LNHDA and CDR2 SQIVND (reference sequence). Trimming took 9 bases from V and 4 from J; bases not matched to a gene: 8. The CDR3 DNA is TGTGCCAGCAGCATGACTAGCGGGATTTACAATGAGCAGTTCTTC. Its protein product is CASSMTSGIYNEQFF.

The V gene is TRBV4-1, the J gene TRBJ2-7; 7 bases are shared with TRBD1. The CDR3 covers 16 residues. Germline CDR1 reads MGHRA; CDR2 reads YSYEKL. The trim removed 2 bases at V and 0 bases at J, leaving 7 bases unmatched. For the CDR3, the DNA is TGCGCCAGCAGCCAAAAGCCGGACAGGAGCTCCTACGAGCAGTACTTC. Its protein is CASSQKPDRSSYEQYF.